These T cell receptor beta chains were read from a single sample in a study of T cell clonotyping in hematopoietic cell transplantation. This table comes from immunoSEQ multiplex PCR, and its TCRdb copy is limited to in-frame clones, with some not included. Found here are thousands of clones, around 95% of them singletons; the top ten hold almost 0.95%. This specimen was PBMCs, taken 30 days after allogeneic stem cell transplant. Receptor source: a male patient in his fifties who had an allogeneic stem cell transplant from a related donor, so the T cells may come from the graft donor. Some clones in this sample may be carry-over from other donors' samples. Both conserved end residues are part of each CDR3. The D gene is left open where the match is weak. Expanded clones get a size class; other rows say once, few or many, or leave the size out.

>TRBJ1-4|15|-|TRBD1|TRBV7-8
CASSLGDRDDEKLFF
TGTGCCAGCAGCTTAGGGGACAGGGATGATGAAAAACTGTTTTTT
>TRBJ2-1|15|-|-|TRBV5-1
CASSMAGGFYNEQFF
TGCGCCAGCAGCATGGCCGGGGGTTTCTACAATGAGCAGTTCTTC
>TRBJ1-2|14|-|TRBD1|TRBV18
CASSPTGEGYGYTF
TGTGCCAGCTCACCAACAGGGGAGGGCTATGGCTACACCTTC
>TRBJ2-5|16|-|-|TRBV9
CASSVGRRAFGETQYF
TGTGCCAGCAGCGTAGGACGGAGGGCCTTCGGAGAGACCCAGTACTTC
>TRBJ2-7|13|-|-|TRBV5-6
CASSLGRPLEQYF
TGTGCCAGCAGCTTGGGACGTCCGCTCGAGCAGTACTTC
>TRBJ1-1|13|-|TRBD1|TRBV29-1
CSVGQGVTTEAFF
TGCAGCGTTGGACAGGGGGTTACCACTGAAGCTTTCTTT
>TRBJ1-4|17|-|TRBD1|TRBV7-2
CASSLGTAGTGDGKLFF
TGTGCCAGCAGCTTAGGCACAGCCGGGACAGGGGATGGAAAACTGTTTTTT
>TRBJ2-7|13|-|TRBD1|TRBV29-1
CSATWTGGYEQYF
TGCAGCGCTACTTGGACAGGGGGCTACGAGCAGTACTTC
>TRBJ2-7|14|-|TRBD2|TRBV10-3
CAIRPGLAAYEQYF
TGTGCCATCAGACCGGGACTAGCGGCCTACGAGCAGTACTTC
>TRBJ1-1|13|-|-|TRBV7-3
CASSWGRDTETFF
TGTGCCAGCAGCTGGGGGCGGGACACTGAAACTTTCTTT
>TRBJ2-7|15|-|-|TRBV4-1
CASSQEAGGYYEQYF
TGCGCCAGCAGCCAAGAGGCGGGCGGGTACTACGAGCAGTACTTC
>TRBJ2-5|14|-|-|TRBV9
CASSPPGIGETQYF
TGTGCCAGCAGCCCCCCAGGGATAGGGGAGACCCAGTACTTC
>TRBJ2-5|16|-|-|TRBV4-1
CASSQLATGLAETQYF
TGCGCCAGCAGCCAATTGGCGACCGGGCTCGCAGAGACCCAGTACTTC
>TRBJ2-5|15|once|-|TRBV6-5
CASSYTGPPTETQYF
TGTGCCAGCAGTTATACCGGGCCCCCTACGGAGACCCAGTACTTC
>TRBJ2-1|15|-|TRBD2|TRBV27
CASSAQAGGYNEQFF
TGTGCCAGCAGTGCCCAGGCGGGAGGGTACAATGAGCAGTTCTTC
>TRBJ1-5|17|-|-|TRBV28
CASSFRWTHYSNQPQHF
TGTGCCAGCAGTTTTCGGTGGACCCATTATAGCAATCAGCCCCAGCATTTT
>TRBJ2-3|17|-|TRBD2|TRBV5-1
CASSWGPSGRSTDTQYF
TGCGCCAGCAGCTGGGGGCCTAGCGGGCGTAGCACAGATACGCAGTATTTT
>TRBJ2-7|15|-|TRBD2|TRBV7-3
CASSLTGTSGYEQYF
TGTGCCAGCAGCCTCACCGGGACTAGCGGTTACGAGCAGTACTTC
>TRBJ1-1|15|-|-|TRBV27
CASSLSTGLPSEAFF
TGTGCCAGCAGTTTATCGACAGGCCTACCCTCTGAAGCTTTCTTT
>TRBJ2-2|15|-|-|TRBV19
CASSKGGRNTGELFF
TGTGCCAGTAGCAAGGGAGGTCGGAACACCGGGGAGCTGTTTTTT
>TRBJ1-4|18|-|TRBD1|TRBV4-1
CASSQGTGISTPNEKLFF
TGCGCCAGCAGCCAGGGGACAGGAATTTCTACCCCTAATGAAAAACTGTTTTTT
>TRBJ2-3|14|-|TRBD1|TRBV27
CASSYDRVPDTQYF
TGTGCCAGCAGTTATGACAGGGTGCCAGATACGCAGTATTTT
>TRBJ1-2|13|-|-|TRBV6-5
CASRTNTSYGYTF
TGTGCCAGCAGGACCAACACAAGCTATGGCTACACCTTC
>TRBJ2-7|13|-|TRBD1|TRBV7-9
CAGGQDRGREQYF
TGTGCCGGGGGGCAGGACAGGGGGCGCGAGCAGTACTTC
>TRBJ2-7|17|-|TRBD1|TRBV28
CASGDRDPLPSSYEQYF
TGTGCCAGCGGAGACAGGGACCCTTTACCGAGCTCCTACGAGCAGTACTTC
>TRBJ1-2|13|-|-|TRBV11-2
CASSLGQYYGYTF
TGTGCCAGCAGCTTGGGACAATACTATGGCTACACCTTC
>TRBJ1-5|15|once|-|TRBV30
CAWSVRAGINQPQHF
TGTGCCTGGAGTGTACGGGCAGGGATCAATCAGCCCCAGCATTTT
>TRBJ2-5|15|-|TRBD2|TRBV6-5
CASSYSAGGRETQYF
TGTGCCAGCAGTTACTCCGCGGGGGGCAGGGAGACCCAGTACTTC
>TRBJ2-1|15|-|-|TRBV5-1
CASSLFAGELGEQFF
TGCGCCAGCAGCTTGTTTGCAGGGGAGTTGGGTGAGCAGTTCTTC
>TRBJ2-7|13|once|TRBD2|TRBV2
CASSAAGVYEQYF
TGTGCCAGCAGTGCCGCGGGAGTATACGAGCAGTACTTC
>TRBJ2-7|17|-|-|TRBV12-5
CASGLSYRGHGGYEQYF
TGTGCTAGTGGTTTGTCCTATCGTGGACATGGGGGCTACGAGCAGTACTTC
>TRBJ1-2|13|once|TRBD1|TRBV5-1
CASSPQGAYGYTF
TGCGCCAGCAGCCCTCAGGGGGCGTATGGCTACACCTTC
>TRBJ1-1|14|-|TRBD1|TRBV7-2
CASSLGDRNTEAFF
TGTGCCAGCAGCTTAGGGGACAGGAACACTGAAGCTTTCTTT
>TRBJ2-7|14|-|-|TRBV5-1
CASSLGGQNYEQYF
TGCGCCAGCAGCTTGGGAGGACAGAATTACGAGCAGTACTTC
>TRBJ1-3|13|-|-|TRBV29-1
CSVGGGVGNTIYF
TGCAGCGTTGGAGGGGGAGTTGGAAACACCATATATTTT
>TRBJ2-5|9|-|-|TRBV25-1
CATGETQYF
TGTGCCACCGGGGAGACCCAGTACTTC
>TRBJ2-7|13|once|-|TRBV7-3
CASSLSPNYEQYF
TGTGCCAGCAGCTTAAGTCCAAACTACGAGCAGTACTTC
>TRBJ1-1|11|-|-|TRBV7-9
CASSPKTEAFF
TGTGCCAGCAGCCCTAAGACTGAAGCTTTCTTT
>TRBJ1-2|17|-|-|TRBV4-2
CASSQDSSAGNSYGYTF
TGTGCCAGCAGCCAAGATTCTTCCGCAGGGAATAGCTATGGCTACACCTTC
>TRBJ1-1|13|-|-|TRBV14
CASREQMNTEAFF
TGTGCCAGCAGAGAACAAATGAACACTGAAGCTTTCTTT
>TRBJ2-1|15|-|TRBD1|TRBV6-5
CASSSRTGADYEQFF
TGTGCCAGCAGTTCCCGGACAGGGGCGGACTATGAGCAGTTCTTC
>TRBJ1-3|15|-|-|TRBV7-6
CASSPDISSGNTIYF
TGTGCCAGCAGCCCCGACATCTCCTCTGGAAACACCATATATTTT
>TRBJ2-1|11|-|-|TRBV19
CASSLGGEQFF
TGTGCCAGTAGTCTGGGTGGGGAGCAGTTCTTC